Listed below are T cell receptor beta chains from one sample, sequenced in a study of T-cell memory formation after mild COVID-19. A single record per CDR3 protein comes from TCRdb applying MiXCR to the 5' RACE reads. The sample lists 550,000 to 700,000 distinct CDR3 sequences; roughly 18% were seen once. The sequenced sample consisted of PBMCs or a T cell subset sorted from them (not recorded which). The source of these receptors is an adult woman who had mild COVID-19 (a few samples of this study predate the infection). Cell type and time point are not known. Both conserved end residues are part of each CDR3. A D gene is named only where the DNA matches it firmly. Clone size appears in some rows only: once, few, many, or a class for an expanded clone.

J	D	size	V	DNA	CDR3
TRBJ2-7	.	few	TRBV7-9	TGTGCCAGCAGCCCAACCGGGACGAGACTCTACGAGCAGTACTTC	CASSPTGTRLYEQYF
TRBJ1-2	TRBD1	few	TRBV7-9	TGTGCCAGCAGCTCGGGGACAGGGAGTGAGTACTATGGCTACACCTTC	CASSSGTGSEYYGYTF
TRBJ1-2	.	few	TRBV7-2	TGTGCCAGCAGCTTAGGCGATTCGGCCGGGGTGGGGGGCTACACCTTC	CASSLGDSAGVGGYTF
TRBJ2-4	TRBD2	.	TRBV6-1	TGTGCCAGCAGTGGGGAGGGGGCCAAAAACATTCAGTACTTC	CASSGEGAKNIQYF
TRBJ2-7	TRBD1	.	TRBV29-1	TGCAGCGGGGGACAGGGAATAAGCGAGCAGTACTTC	CSGGQGISEQYF
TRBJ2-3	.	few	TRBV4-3	TGCGCCAGCAGCCAAGTGGCGGGGTACACAGATACGCAGTATTTT	CASSQVAGYTDTQYF
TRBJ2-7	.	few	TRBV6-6	TGTGCCAGCAGTCCTATCCGGGACGAGCAGTACTTC	CASSPIRDEQYF
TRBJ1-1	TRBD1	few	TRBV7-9	TGTGCCATCAGGGGGATGGCTGAAGCTTTCTTT	CAIRGMAEAFF
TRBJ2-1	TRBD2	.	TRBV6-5	TGTGCCAGCAGTCAAGAGAGTAGCGGGACCTACAATGAGCAGTTCTTC	CASSQESSGTYNEQFF
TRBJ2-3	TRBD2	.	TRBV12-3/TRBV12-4	TGTGCCAGCAGTTTAGTGCCTAGCGGGGGGCGCACAGATACGCAGTATTTT	CASSLVPSGGRTDTQYF
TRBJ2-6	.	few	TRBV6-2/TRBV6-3	TGTGCCAGCAGTTCCAACAGGGTTGGGGCCAACGTCCTGACTTTC	CASSSNRVGANVLTF
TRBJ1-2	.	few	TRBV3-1	TGTGCCAGCAGCCTCGACATCCGCTATGGCTACACCTTC	CASSLDIRYGYTF
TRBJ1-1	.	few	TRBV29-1	TGCAGCGTCCAAAGCAGACTGAACACTGAAGCTTTCTTT	CSVQSRLNTEAFF
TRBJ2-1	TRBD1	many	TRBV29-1	TGCAGCCCCACCGGGACAGGGACGGATGAGCAGTTCTTC	CSPTGTGTDEQFF
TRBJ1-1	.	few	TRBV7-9	TGTGCCACGGGGGGGCACCCGAACACTGAAGCTTTCTTT	CATGGHPNTEAFF
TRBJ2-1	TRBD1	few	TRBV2	TGTGCCAGCAGACATAAGGACAGGGCCGAGGGGAATGAGCAGTTCTTC	CASRHKDRAEGNEQFF
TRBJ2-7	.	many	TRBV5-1	TGCGCCAGCAGCTTGGAACAGGTCTACGAGCAGTACTTC	CASSLEQVYEQYF
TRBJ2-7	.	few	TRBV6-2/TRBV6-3	TGTGCCAGCAGTTACATCAGGGTAACCTCCTACGAGCAGTACTTC	CASSYIRVTSYEQYF
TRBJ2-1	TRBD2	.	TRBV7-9	TGTGCCAGCGCAAGCGGGAGTGGCAATGAGCAGTTCTTC	CASASGSGNEQFF
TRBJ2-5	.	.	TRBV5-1	TGCGCCAGCAGTTCCCGACGAAGGGGAGAGACCCAGTACTTC	CASSSRRRGETQYF
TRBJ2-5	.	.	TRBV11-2	TGTGCCAGCAGCCCCAGTTGGGCCGCGACAGGTTCCCAAGAGACCCAGTACTTC	CASSPSWAATGSQETQYF
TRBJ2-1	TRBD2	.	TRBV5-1	TGCGCCAGCAGTTCCCAAACTAGCGGGAGAGGCAATGAGCAGTTCTTC	CASSSQTSGRGNEQFF
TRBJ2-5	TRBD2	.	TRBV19	TGTGCCAGCTCTAGCGGGTCGTACCAAGAGACCCAGTACTTC	CASSSGSYQETQYF
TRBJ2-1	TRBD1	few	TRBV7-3	TGTGCCAGCAGCTCCAAACCGGGACAGGGGGACTACAATGAGCAGTTCTTC	CASSSKPGQGDYNEQFF
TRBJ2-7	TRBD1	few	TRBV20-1	TGCAGTGCTAGGGAACCGGGACAGGGGTTCGAGCAGTACTTC	CSAREPGQGFEQYF
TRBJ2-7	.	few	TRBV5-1	TGCGCCAGCAGCATAGCACTCGGGACAACCCACGAGCAGTACTTC	CASSIALGTTHEQYF
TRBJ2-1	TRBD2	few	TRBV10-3	TGTGCCATCAGTGTGGTAGCGGGAAGTTGGCAGTTCTTC	CAISVVAGSWQFF
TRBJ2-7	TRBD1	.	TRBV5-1	TGCGCCAGCAGCTTGCTACAGGGGGAAGGGTACGAGCAGTACTTC	CASSLLQGEGYEQYF
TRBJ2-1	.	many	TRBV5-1	TGCGCCAGCAGTTTTTTCGGTGTGAGCTCCTACAATGAGCAGTTCTTC	CASSFFGVSSYNEQFF
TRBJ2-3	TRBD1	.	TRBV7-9	TGTGCCAGCAGGACACAGGGGGCTTTTGGCACAGATACGCAGTATTTT	CASRTQGAFGTDTQYF
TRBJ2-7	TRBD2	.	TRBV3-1	TGTGCCAGCAGCCAAGTTTCTAGCGGACCCTACGAGCAGTACTTC	CASSQVSSGPYEQYF
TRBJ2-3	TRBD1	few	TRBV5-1	TGCGCCAGCAGCTATACCGCTCCGGACAGGGAAGGGGCAGATACGCAGTATTTT	CASSYTAPDREGADTQYF
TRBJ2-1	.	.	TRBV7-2	TGTGCCAGCAGCCCCTGGGCCTCGAACAATGAGCAGTTCTTC	CASSPWASNNEQFF
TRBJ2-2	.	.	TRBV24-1	TGTGCCACCAGTGACTCAATGTGGTTAGGCACCGGGGAGCTGTTTTTT	CATSDSMWLGTGELFF
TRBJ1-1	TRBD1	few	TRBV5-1	TGCGCCAGCACCCTGTCAGGGGGCTCAGGTGAAGCTTTCTTT	CASTLSGGSGEAFF
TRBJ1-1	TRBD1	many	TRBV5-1	TGCGCCAGCAGCTTGGACCGACAGGGGGGCACTGAAGCTTTCTTT	CASSLDRQGGTEAFF
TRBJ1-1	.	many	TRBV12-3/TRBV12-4	TGTGCCAGCAGTCCCCCGGACAGCGAGGCTTTCTTT	CASSPPDSEAFF
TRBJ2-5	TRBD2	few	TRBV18	TGTGCCAGCTCACCAATCCTAGCGGAGACCCAAGAGACCCAGTACTTC	CASSPILAETQETQYF
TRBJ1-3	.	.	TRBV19	TGTGCCAGTAGTATAGGGAACACGGACTACCAGGACGGAAACACCATATATTTT	CASSIGNTDYQDGNTIYF
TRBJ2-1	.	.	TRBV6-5	TGTGCCAGCAGTCTCAGGGTAACGGCCTACAATGAGCAGTTCTTC	CASSLRVTAYNEQFF
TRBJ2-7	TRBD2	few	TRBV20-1	TGCAGTGCTAGAGATCAACGCGGGAGTAGCGGGGAGCAGTACTTC	CSARDQRGSSGEQYF
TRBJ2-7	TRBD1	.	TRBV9	TGTGCCAGCAGCCCTCGGACAGGGACAGCCTACGAGCAGTACTTC	CASSPRTGTAYEQYF
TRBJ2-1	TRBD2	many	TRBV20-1	TGCAGTGCTAGCGGAGCTAGCGGGGGCTACAATGAGCAGTTCTTC	CSASGASGGYNEQFF
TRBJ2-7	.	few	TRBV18	TGTGCCAGCTCACCTCAACAGGGCGACGAGCAGTACTTC	CASSPQQGDEQYF
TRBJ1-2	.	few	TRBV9	TGTGCCAGCAGCGCGGGACCGAGCTATGGCTACACCTTC	CASSAGPSYGYTF
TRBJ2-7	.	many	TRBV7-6	TGTGCCAGCAGCTCACCGACAGCCTCCTACGAGCAGTACTTC	CASSSPTASYEQYF
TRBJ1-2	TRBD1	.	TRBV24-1	TGTGCCACCAGTGACTCAGGGGGGGCTAACTATGGCTACACCTTC	CATSDSGGANYGYTF
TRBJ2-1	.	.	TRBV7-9	TGTGCCAGCAGCTTAGACCAGAGCTCCTACAATGAGCAGTTCTTC	CASSLDQSSYNEQFF
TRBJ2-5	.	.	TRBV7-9	TGTGCCATCCCTAAGTCCGGGGCCCCCCAAGAGACCCAGTACTTC	CAIPKSGAPQETQYF
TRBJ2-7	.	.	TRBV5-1	TGCGCCAGCAGCTTAACCATTCTCTACGAGCAGTACTTC	CASSLTILYEQYF
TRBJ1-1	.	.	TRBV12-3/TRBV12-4	TGTGCCAGCGGGTTTAACACTGAAGCTTTCTTT	CASGFNTEAFF
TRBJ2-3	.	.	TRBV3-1	TGTGCCAGCAGCCAAATCAGCTGGGGAGATACGCAGTATTTT	CASSQISWGDTQYF
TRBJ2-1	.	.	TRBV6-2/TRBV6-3	TGTGCCAGCAGTCAGACCGTGGGCAGGATTCTCAATGAGCAGTTCTTC	CASSQTVGRILNEQFF
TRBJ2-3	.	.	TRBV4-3	TGCGCCAGCAGCCAAGATCGTTGGGAGGCCGTAGCAGATACGCAGTATTTT	CASSQDRWEAVADTQYF
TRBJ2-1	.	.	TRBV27	TGTGCCAGCAGTCTCTCGACAGGGAGGTACAATGAGCAGTTCTTC	CASSLSTGRYNEQFF
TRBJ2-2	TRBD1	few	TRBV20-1	TGCAGTGCTAGAGAGCCCCGACAGGGTGGGAACACCGGGGAGCTGTTTTTT	CSAREPRQGGNTGELFF
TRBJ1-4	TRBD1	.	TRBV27	TGTGCCAGCAGCCAGGGGACAGCCCCTAATGAAAAACTGTTTTTT	CASSQGTAPNEKLFF
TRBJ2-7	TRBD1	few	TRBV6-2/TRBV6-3	TGTGCCAGCAGGCGGGACAGGGTACAAAACGAGCAGTACTTC	CASRRDRVQNEQYF
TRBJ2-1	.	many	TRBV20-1	TGCAGTGCTCAATCCCCGGGACGGCAGTTCTTC	CSAQSPGRQFF
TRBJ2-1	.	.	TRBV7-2	TGTGCCAGCAGCTTAGATTACCTGGGGTACAATGAGCAGTTCTTC	CASSLDYLGYNEQFF